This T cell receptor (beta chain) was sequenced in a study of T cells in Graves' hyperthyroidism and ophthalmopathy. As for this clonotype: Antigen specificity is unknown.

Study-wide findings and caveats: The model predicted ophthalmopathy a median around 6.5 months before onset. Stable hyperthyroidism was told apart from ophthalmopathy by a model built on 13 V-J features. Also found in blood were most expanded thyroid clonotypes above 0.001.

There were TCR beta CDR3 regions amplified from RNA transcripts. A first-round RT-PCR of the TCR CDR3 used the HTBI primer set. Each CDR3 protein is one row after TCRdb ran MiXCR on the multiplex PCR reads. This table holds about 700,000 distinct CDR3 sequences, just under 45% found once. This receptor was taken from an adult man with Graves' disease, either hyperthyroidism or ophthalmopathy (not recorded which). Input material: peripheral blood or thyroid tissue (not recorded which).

CDR3 sequence: CASSLLLVSDNSPLHF. The CDR3, as DNA: TGTGCCAGCAGCTTGTTGCTAGTGTCCGATAATTCACCCCTCCACTTT. This chain connects TRBV2 to TRBJ1-6; D not certain. With 6 bases removed from V and 5 bases from J, the gap between germline ends came to 17 bases. CDR1 and CDR2 (germline): SNHLY, FYNNEI. This CDR3 has 16 amino acids.